Listed below are T cell receptor beta chains from one sample, sequenced in a study of T-cell reconstitution after alpha-beta-depleted transplantation in children. TCRdb ran MiXCR on the PCR reads and lists one entry per CDR3 protein. This sample has about 240,000 distinct CDR3 sequences, with under 30% found just once. Sequences were derived from PBMCs, sampled before TCRalphabeta/CD19-depleted stem cell transplant. The receptor source for this set is a girl aged 2 to 9 with Fanconi anemia, due to receive a stem cell transplant. The CDR3 runs from the conserved cysteine through the conserved F or W. D genes are given only for firm matches. Clone size is shown for a subset of rows, as once, few, many or a class of expanded clone.

J gene,clone size,D gene,V gene,CDR3 protein,CDR3 DNA
TRBJ2-3,many,.,TRBV29-1,CSVDRGSTDTQYF,TGCAGCGTTGATCGAGGTAGCACAGATACGCAGTATTTT
TRBJ2-5,few,.,TRBV20-1,CSAGLHVQETQYF,TGCAGTGCTGGACTGCACGTACAAGAGACCCAGTACTTC
TRBJ2-1,few,.,TRBV11-1,CASSSPPLGEGSYNEQFF,TGTGCCAGCAGCTCCCCGCCCCTCGGGGAAGGGTCCTACAATGAGCAGTTCTTC
TRBJ2-7,.,TRBD2,TRBV6-5,CASSPGLVKYF,TGTGCCAGCAGCCCGGGACTAGTAAAGTACTTC
TRBJ2-5,many,.,TRBV29-1,CSVTRPVGIWGPLPQYF,TGCAGCGTCACCCGACCCGTGGGGATCTGGGGACCCCTCCCGCAGTACTTC
TRBJ2-1,.,.,TRBV20-1,CSCGGFAYNEQFF,TGCAGTTGTGGCGGGTTCGCCTACAATGAGCAGTTCTTC
TRBJ2-7,many,.,TRBV12-3/TRBV12-4,CASSFYREQYF,TGTGCCAGCAGTTTTTACAGGGAGCAGTACTTC
TRBJ2-1,many,.,TRBV29-1,CSVEGGGDPYNEQFF,TGCAGCGTTGAAGGCGGAGGGGATCCCTACAATGAGCAGTTCTTC
TRBJ2-3,.,.,TRBV20-1,CSASLVRGTDTQYF,TGCAGTGCTAGTCTAGTGAGAGGCACAGATACGCAGTATTTT
TRBJ2-2,many,.,TRBV11-2,CASSLVTGELFF,TGTGCCAGCAGCTTAGTAACCGGGGAGCTGTTTTTT
TRBJ2-2,.,TRBD1,TRBV12-3/TRBV12-4,CASSRGTGLTGELFF,TGTGCCAGCAGCCGCGGGACAGGGTTAACCGGGGAGCTGTTTTTT
TRBJ2-3,many,.,TRBV28,CASSTILTDTQYF,TGTGCCAGCAGTACGATCCTCACAGATACGCAGTATTTT
TRBJ2-7,.,TRBD1,TRBV5-1,CASSSGTGQVYEQYF,TGCGCCAGCAGCTCGGGGACAGGACAAGTGTACGAGCAGTACTTC
TRBJ2-5,.,TRBD1,TRBV7-9,CASSLAGGDGRTQYF,TGTGCCAGCAGCTTAGCAGGGGGCGACGGGCGGACCCAGTACTTC
TRBJ2-7,.,.,TRBV28,CASSRVQGLVYEQYF,TGTGCCAGCAGTCGCGTACAGGGATTGGTTTACGAGCAGTACTTC
TRBJ1-5,.,.,TRBV20-1,CSARDQGQPQHF,TGCAGTGCTAGAGATCAGGGTCAGCCCCAGCATTTT
TRBJ2-3,many,.,TRBV12-3/TRBV12-4,CASSLLITDTQYF,TGTGCCAGCAGCTTACTCATCACAGATACGCAGTATTTT
TRBJ2-1,many,TRBD2,TRBV10-3,CAISDASGPSYNEQFF,TGTGCCATCAGTGACGCTAGCGGGCCCTCCTACAATGAGCAGTTCTTC
TRBJ2-1,many,TRBD2,TRBV11-2,CASSLIGRGGVYNEQFF,TGTGCCAGCAGCTTAATCGGACGCGGGGGGGTCTACAATGAGCAGTTCTTC